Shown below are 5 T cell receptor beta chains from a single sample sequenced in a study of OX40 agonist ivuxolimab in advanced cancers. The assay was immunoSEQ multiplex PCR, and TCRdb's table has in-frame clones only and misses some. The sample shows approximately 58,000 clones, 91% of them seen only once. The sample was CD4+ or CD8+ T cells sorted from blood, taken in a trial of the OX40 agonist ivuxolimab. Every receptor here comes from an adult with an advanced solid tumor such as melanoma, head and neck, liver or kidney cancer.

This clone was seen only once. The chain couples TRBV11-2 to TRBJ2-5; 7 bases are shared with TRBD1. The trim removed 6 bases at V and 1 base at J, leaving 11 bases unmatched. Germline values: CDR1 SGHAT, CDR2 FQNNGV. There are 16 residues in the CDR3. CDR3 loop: CASRFTQGWSQETQYF. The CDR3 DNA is TGTGCCAGCAGGTTTACACAGGGGTGGTCCCAAGAGACCCAGTACTTC.

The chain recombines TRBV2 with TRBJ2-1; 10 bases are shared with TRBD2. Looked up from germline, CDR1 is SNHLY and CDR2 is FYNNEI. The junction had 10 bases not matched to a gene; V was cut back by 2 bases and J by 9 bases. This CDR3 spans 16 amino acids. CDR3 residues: CASSEKELAGSREQFF. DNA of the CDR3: TGTGCCAGCAGTGAAAAGGAACTAGCGGGGTCCCGTGAGCAGTTCTTC.

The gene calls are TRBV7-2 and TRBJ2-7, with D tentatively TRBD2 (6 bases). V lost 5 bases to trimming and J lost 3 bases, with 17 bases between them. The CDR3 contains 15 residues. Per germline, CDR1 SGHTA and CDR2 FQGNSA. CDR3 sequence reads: CASSPWDGTDYEQYF. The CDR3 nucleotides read TGTGCCAGCAGCCCATGGGACGGGACTGACTACGAGCAGTACTTC.

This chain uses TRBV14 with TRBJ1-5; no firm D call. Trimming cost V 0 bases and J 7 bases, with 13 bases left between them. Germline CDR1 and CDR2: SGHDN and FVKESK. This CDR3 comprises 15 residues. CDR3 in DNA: TGTGCCAGCAGCCAAGAGATACGGGAGGGCCAGCCCCAGCATTTT. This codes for CASSQEIREGQPQHF.

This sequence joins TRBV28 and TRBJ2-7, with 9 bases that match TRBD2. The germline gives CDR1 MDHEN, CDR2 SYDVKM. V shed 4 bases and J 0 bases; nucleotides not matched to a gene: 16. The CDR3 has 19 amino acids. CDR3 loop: CASSSLRQLSGSHSYEQYF. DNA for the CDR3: TGTGCCAGCAGTTCTCTCCGTCAACTTAGCGGGAGCCACTCCTACGAGCAGTACTTC. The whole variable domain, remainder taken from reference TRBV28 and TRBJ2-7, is DVKVTQSSRYLVKRTGEKVFLECVQDMDHENMFWYRQDPGLGLRLIYFSYDVKMKEKGDIPEGYSVSREKKERFSLILESASTNQTSMYLCASSSLRQLSGSHSYEQYFGPGTRLTVT.